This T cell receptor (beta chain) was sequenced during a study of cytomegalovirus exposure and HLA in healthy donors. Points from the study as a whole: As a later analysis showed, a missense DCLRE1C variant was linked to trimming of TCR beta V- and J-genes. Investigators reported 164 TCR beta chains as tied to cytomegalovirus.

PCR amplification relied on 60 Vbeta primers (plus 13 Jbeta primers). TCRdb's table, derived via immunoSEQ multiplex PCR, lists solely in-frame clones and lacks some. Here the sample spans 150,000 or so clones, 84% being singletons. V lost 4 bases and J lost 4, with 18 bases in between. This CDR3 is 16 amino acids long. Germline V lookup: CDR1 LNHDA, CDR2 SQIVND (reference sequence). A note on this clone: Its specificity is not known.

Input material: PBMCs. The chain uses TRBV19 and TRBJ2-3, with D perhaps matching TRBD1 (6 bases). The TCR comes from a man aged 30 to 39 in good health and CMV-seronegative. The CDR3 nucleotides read TGTGCCAGTAGTACCCGCCAGGGTCACAGGGCAGATACGCAGTATTTT. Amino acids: CASSTRQGHRADTQYF.